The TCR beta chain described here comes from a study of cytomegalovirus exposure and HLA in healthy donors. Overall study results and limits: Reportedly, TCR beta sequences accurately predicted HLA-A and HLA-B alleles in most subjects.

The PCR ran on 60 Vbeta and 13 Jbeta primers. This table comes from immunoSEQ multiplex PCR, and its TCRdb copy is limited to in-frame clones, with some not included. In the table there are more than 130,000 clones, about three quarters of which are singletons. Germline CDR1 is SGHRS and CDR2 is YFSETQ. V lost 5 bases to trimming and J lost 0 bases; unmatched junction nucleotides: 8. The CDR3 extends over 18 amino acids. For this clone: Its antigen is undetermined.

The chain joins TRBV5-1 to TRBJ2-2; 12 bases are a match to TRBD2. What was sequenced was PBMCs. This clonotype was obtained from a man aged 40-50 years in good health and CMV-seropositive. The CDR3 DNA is TGCGCCAGCAGGCCCCCGGCTAGCGGGGGGGCGAACACCGGGGAGCTGTTTTTT. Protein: CASRPPASGGANTGELFF.